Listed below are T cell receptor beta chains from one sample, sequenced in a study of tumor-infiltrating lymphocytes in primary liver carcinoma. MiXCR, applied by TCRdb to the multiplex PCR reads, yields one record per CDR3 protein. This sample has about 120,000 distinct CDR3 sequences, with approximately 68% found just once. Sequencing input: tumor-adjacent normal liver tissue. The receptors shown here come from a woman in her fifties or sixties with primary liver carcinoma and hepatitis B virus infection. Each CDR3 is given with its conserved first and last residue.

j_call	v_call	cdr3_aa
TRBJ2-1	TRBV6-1	CASSAGTSGPEHEQFF
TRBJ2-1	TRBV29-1	CSVFAKLGNEQFF
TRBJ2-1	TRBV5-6	CASSAGSLSNEQFF
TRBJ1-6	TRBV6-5	CTRGPRDRNNSPLHF
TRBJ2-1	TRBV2	CASSESTSGSNEQFF
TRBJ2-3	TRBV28	CASSSRQGTDTQYF
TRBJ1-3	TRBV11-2	CASSSGNYAGTIYF
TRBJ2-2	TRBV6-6	CASSYSRWQGINTREPFF
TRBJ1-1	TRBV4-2	CASSLAPDRNTEAFF
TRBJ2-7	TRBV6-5	CASRGATCEQYF
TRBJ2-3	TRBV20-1	CSLGRADMQYF
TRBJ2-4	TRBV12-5	CASGWTSDRLARNTQYF
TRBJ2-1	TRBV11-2	CASSVRGRATDEQSF
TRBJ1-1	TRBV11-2	CASSRTRGGNAEALF
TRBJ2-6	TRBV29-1	CSVAVGPYSEANVLTF
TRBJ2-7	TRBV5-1	CASSLMGQGLVEQYF
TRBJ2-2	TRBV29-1	CSAMGGLTNTEELFF
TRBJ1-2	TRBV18	CASSPGQTYGYTF
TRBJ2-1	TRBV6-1	CANSDYTSLPQFF
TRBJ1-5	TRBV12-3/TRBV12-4	CTSRPWTAYGGYQPQHF
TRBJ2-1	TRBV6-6	CASTPGGRAVINEQFF
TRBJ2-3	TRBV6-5	CASSGTIGDTQYF
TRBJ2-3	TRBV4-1	CASSQDLISGSRDTQYF
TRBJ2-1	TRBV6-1	CASSGRTLRSYNEQSF
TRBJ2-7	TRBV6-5	CASSKTSGSYYEQYF
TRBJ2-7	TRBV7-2	CASSDGLAGTYEQYF
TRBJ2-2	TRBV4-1	CASILRTSSVGELFF
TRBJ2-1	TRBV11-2	CASSLQNELLF
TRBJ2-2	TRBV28	CANNDRFNTGELFF
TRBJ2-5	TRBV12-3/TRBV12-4	CASSFELAGVQETQYF
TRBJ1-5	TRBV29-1	CSTGQGDQPQRF
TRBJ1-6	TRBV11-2	CASSSQVRANSPLRF
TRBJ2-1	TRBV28	CARNRTGGSYNEQFF
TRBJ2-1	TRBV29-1	CSGSRGLRLAGGNEHFF
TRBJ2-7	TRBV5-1	CASSSGTSVGHEQYF
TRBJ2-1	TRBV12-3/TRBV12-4	CASSLSSGPYNEQFF
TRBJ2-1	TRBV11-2	CGSSLRRQGRVNEQFF
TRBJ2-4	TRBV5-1	CASSLSRYQGIGDIQYF
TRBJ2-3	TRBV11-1	CASSFIGKDTHYF
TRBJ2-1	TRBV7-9	CVSNEAGGNNEHFF
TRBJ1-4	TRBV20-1	CDTSDRALVKLFF
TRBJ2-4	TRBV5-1	CASSLVQGAKNIHHF
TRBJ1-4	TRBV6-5	CASSDGARDTEKLFF
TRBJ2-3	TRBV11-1	CANTQTRHTDTQYF
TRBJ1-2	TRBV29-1	CSVDGSGYGYTF
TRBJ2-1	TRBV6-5	CASRHLSGSAAYSEQFF
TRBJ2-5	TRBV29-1	CSVVRRIQETQYF
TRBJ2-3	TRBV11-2	CTSSSWTSGVSSTDTQYF
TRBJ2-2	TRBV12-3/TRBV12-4	CASSRGQGANTGELFF
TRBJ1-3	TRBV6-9	CTSTHGQFGNTIYF
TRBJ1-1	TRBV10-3	CAISSHSGTSETFF
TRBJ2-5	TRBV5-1	CASSLFQATNTQETQYF
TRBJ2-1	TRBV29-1	CSVEETGHFYNYNEQFF
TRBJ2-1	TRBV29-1	CSVQARRSNEQFF
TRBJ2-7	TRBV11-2	CASSMLPGCYEQYF
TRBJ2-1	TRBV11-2	CATSTREWSYNERFF
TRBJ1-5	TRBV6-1	CASSPGRTNQPQHF
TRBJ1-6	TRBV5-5	CVNSPDRTYSPLHF